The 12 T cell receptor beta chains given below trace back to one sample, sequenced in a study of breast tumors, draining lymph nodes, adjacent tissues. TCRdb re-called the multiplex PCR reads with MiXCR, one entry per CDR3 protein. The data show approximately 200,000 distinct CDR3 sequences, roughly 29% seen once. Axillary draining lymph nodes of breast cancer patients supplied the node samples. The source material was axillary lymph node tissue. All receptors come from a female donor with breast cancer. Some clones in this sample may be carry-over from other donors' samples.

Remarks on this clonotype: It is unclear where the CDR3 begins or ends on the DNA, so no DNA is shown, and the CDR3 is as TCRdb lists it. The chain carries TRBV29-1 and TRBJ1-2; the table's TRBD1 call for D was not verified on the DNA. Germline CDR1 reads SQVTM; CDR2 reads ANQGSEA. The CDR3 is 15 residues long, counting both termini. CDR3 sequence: CSVGRGNGLDYGYTF.

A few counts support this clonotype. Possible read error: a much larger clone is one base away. CDR3 region: CSTYRRGLYSPLHF. For the CDR3, the DNA is TGCAGTACTTACCGGAGGGGGCTTTATTCACCCCTCCACTTT. This chain connects TRBV20-1 to TRBJ1-6; 7 positions match TRBD1. With 8 bases clipped from V and 8 bases from J, the junction kept 12 bases outside the gene matches. The germline gives CDR1 DFQATT, CDR2 SNEGSKA (reference sequence). The CDR3 length is 14 residues.

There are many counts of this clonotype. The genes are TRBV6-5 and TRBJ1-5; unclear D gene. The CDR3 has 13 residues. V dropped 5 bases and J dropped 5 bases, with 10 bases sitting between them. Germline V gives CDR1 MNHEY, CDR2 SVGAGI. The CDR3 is CASSPDSDQPQHF. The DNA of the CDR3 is TGTGCCAGCAGTCCGGACTCAGATCAGCCCCAGCATTTT.

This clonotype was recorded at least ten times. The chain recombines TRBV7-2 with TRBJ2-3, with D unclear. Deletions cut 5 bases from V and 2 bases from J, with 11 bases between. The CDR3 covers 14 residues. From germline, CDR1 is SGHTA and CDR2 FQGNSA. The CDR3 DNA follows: TGTGCCAGCAGCCTTCTGTTTGCCACAGATACGCAGTATTTT. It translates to CASSLLFATDTQYF.

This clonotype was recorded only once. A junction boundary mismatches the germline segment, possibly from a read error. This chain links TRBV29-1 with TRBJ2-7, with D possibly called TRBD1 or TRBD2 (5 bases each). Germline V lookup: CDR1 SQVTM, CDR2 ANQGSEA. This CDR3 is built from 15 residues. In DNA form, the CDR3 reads TGCAGCGCTGAAGATCAGGCAGGGAGCTCCTACGTGCAGTACTTC. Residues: CSAEDQAGSSYVQYF.

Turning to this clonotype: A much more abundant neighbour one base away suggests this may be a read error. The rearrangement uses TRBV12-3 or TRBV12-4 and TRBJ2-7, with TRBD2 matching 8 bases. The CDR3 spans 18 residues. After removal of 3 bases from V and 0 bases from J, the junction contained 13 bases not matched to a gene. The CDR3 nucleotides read TGTGCCAGCAGTTTCGCGGGACTAGGTCTATCTCGCTCCTACGAGCAGTACTTC. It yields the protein CASSFAGLGLSRSYEQYF.

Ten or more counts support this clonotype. CDR3 bases: TGTGCCAGTAGAGGACAGGGGAATCAGCCCCAGCATTTT. Amino acids: CASRGQGNQPQHF. The J gene is TRBJ1-5, the V gene TRBV19; TRBD1 aligns across 9 bases. The J segment lost 4 bases and the V segment lost 6 bases, leaving 1 base of the junction unmatched. Germline CDR1 is LNHDA and CDR2 is SQIVND (reference sequence). The length of the CDR3 is 13 residues. The full variable domain, rest sourced from reference TRBV19 and TRBJ1-5, is DGGITQSPKYLFRKEGQNVTLSCEQNLNHDAMYWYRQDPGQGLRLIYYSQIVNDFQKGDIAEGYSVSREKKESFPLTVTSAQKNPTAFYLCASRGQGNQPQHFGDGTRLSIL.

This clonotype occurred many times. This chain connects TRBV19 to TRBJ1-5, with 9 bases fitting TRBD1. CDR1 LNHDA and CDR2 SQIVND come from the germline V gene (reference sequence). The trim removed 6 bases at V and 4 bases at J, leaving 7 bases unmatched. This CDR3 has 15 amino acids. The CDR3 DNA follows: TGTGCCAGTAGATTGGACAGGGGCTTTAATCAGCCCCAGCATTTT. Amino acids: CASRLDRGFNQPQHF.

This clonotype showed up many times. CDR3: CASSMGAGGYEQYF. CDR3 in DNA: TGTGCCAGTAGTATGGGGGCAGGGGGCTACGAGCAGTACTTC. This sequence joins TRBV19 and TRBJ2-7; 7 bases match TRBD1. This CDR3 is 14 amino acids long. V trimming: 3 bases; J trimming: 3 bases; junction bases outside the gene matches: 5. Germline CDR1 and CDR2: LNHDA and SQIVND (reference sequence).

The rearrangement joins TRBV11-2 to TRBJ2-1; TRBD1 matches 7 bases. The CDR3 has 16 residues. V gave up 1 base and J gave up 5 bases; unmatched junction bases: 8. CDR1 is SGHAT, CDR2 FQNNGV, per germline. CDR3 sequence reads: CASSLAGRGTDNEQFF. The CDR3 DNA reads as TGTGCCAGCAGCTTAGCGGGCAGGGGGACGGACAATGAGCAGTTCTTC.

The CDR3 DNA follows: TGTGCCAGCAGTCAACTGTACACCATCTACAATGAGCAGTTCTTC. Protein: CASSQLYTIYNEQFF. V gene TRBV6-1 combines with J gene TRBJ2-1; no definite D call. Germline V lookup: CDR1 MNHNS, CDR2 SASEGT. This CDR3 contains 15 residues. Trimming left V 5 bases short and J 3 bases short, with 14 bases between.

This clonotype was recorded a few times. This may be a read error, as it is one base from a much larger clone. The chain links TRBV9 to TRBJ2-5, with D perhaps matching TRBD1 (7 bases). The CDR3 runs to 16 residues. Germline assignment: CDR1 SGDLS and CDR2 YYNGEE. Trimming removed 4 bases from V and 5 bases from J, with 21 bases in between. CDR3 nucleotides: TGTGCCAGCAGCCCAGGGATCGGGGGCAGGGGGGAGACCCAGTACTTC. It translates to CASSPGIGGRGETQYF.